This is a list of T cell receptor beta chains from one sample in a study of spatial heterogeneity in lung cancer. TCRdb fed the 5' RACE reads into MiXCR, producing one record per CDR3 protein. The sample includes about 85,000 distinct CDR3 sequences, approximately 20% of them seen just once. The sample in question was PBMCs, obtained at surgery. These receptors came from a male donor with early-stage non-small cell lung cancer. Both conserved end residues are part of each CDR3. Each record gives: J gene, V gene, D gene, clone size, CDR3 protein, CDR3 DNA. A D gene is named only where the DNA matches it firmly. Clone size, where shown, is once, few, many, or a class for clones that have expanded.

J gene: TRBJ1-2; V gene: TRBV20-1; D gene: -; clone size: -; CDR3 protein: CSASGIAYGYTF; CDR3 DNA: TGCAGTGCTTCAGGGATTGCTTATGGCTACACCTTC
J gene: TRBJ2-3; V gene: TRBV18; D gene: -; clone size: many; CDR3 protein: CASSPGTDTQYF; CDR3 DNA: TGTGCCAGCAGTCCAGGGACAGATACGCAGTATTTT
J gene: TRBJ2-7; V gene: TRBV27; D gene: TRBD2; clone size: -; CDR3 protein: CASSNYSGIRSYGQYF; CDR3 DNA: TGTGCCAGCAGCAACTATAGCGGGATCCGCTCCTACGGGCAGTACTTC
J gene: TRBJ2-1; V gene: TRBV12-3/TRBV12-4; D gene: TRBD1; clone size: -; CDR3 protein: CASSRTGYEQFF; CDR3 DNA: TGTGCCAGCAGCCGGACAGGGTATGAGCAGTTCTTC
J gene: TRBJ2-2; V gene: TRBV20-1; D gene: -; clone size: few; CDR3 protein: CSAREGGGGFAGELFF; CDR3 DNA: TGCAGTGCTAGAGAAGGAGGGGGCGGATTCGCCGGGGAGCTGTTTTTT
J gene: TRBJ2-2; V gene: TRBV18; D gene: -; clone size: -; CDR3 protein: CASSFEAILGELFF; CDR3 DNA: TGTGCCAGCTCATTTGAGGCTATTCTCGGGGAGCTGTTTTTT
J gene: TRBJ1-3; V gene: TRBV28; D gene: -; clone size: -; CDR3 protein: CASWGEIVSGNTIYF; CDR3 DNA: TGTGCCAGCTGGGGGGAGATTGTCTCTGGAAACACCATATATTTT
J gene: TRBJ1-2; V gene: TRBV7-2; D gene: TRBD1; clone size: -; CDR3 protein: CASSSSPGQTYGYTF; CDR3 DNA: TGTGCCAGCAGCTCCTCACCGGGACAGACATATGGCTACACCTTC
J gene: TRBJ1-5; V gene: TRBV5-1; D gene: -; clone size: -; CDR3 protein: CASSPSDSLNQPQHF; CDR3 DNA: TGCGCCAGCAGCCCTTCGGACAGCCTCAATCAGCCCCAGCATTTT
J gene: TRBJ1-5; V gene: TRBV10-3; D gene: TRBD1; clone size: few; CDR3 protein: CATGTGGTNQPQHF; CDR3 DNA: TGTGCCACCGGGACAGGGGGGACCAATCAGCCCCAGCATTTT
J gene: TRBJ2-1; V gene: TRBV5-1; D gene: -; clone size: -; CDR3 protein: CASSFSLTTYNEQFF; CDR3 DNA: TGCGCCAGCAGCTTTAGTCTGACGACCTACAATGAGCAGTTCTTC
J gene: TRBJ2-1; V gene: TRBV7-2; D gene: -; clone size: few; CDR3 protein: CASSLADEQFF; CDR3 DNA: TGTGCCAGCAGCTTAGCCGATGAGCAGTTCTTC
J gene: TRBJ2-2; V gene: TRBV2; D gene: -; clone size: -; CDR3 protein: CASSGVSKITGELFF; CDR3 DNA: TGTGCCAGCAGTGGGGTCAGCAAAATCACCGGGGAGCTGTTTTTT
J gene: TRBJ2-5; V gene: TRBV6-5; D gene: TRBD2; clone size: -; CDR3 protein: CASSYASGEETQYF; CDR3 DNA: TGTGCCAGCAGTTACGCTAGCGGAGAAGAGACCCAGTACTTC
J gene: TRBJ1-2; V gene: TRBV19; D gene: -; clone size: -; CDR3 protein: CASSIPGAQYGYTF; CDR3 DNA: TGTGCCAGTAGTATCCCGGGGGCCCAGTATGGCTACACCTTC
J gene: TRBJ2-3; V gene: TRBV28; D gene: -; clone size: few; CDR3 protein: CASISLGPPTGTQYF; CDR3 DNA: TGTGCCAGCATATCGTTGGGACCCCCGACTGGGACGCAGTATTTT
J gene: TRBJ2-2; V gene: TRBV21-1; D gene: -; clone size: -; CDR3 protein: CASSKRGTLNTGELFF; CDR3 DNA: TGTGCCAGCAGCAAACGGGGAACTTTAAACACCGGGGAGCTGTTTTTT
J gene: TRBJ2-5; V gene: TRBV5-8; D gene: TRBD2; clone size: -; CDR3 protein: CASSPGLAGGPYQETQYF; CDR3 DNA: TGTGCCAGCAGTCCCGGACTAGCGGGGGGTCCGTACCAAGAGACCCAGTACTTC
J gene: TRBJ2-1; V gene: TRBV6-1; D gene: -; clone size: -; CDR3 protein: CASSDVVREQFF; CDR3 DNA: TGTGCCAGCAGTGACGTCGTGCGAGAGCAGTTCTTC
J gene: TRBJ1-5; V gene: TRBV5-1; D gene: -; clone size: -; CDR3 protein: CASSLTPGNQPQHF; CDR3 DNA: TGCGCCAGCAGCTTGACCCCAGGTAATCAGCCCCAGCATTTT
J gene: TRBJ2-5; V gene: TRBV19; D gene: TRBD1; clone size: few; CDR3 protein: CASSGRTGRQETQYF; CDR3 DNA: TGTGCCAGTAGCGGCCGGACAGGGCGCCAAGAGACCCAGTACTTC
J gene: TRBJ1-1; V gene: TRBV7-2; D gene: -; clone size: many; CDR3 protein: CASSSQRNTEAFF; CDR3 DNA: TGTGCCAGCAGCTCACAGAGGAACACTGAAGCTTTCTTT
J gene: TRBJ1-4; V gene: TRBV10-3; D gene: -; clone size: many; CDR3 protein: CAISAGVQGEKLFF; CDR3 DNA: TGTGCCATCAGTGCCGGGGTACAAGGTGAAAAACTGTTTTTT
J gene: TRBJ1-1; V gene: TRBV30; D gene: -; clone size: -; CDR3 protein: CAWSRQAEAFF; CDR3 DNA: TGTGCCTGGAGTCGACAGGCTGAAGCTTTCTTT
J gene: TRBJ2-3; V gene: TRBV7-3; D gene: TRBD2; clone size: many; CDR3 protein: CASSLRTSGRGTDTQYF; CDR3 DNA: TGTGCCAGCAGCTTGAGGACTAGCGGGAGAGGCACAGATACGCAGTATTTT
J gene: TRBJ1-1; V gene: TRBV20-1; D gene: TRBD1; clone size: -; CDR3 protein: CSASAPGTGPRNTEAFF; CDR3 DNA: TGCAGTGCTAGTGCGCCTGGGACAGGGCCTAGAAACACTGAAGCTTTCTTT
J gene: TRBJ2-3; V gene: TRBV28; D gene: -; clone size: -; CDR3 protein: CASSTRENTDTQYF; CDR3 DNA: TGTGCCAGCAGCACCCGGGAGAACACAGATACGCAGTATTTT
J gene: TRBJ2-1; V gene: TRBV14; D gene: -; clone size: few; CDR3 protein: CASSQSGPYNEQFF; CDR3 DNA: TGTGCCAGCAGCCAATCCGGACCCTACAATGAGCAGTTCTTC
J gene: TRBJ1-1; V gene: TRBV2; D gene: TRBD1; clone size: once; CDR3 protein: CASSDRGFTEAFF; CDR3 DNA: TGTGCCAGCAGTGACAGGGGGTTCACTGAAGCTTTCTTT
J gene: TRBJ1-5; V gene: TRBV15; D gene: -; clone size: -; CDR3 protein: CATSRDKGFNQPQHF; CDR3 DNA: TGTGCCACCAGCAGAGATAAGGGGTTCAATCAGCCCCAGCATTTT
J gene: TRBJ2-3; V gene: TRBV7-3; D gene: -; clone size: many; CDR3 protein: CASSPTGLGDTQYF; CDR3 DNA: TGTGCCAGCAGCCCCACCGGTCTGGGAGATACGCAGTATTTT
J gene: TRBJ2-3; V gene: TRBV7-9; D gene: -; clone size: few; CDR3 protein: CASSRGEQGTDTQYF; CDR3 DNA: TGTGCCAGCAGCCGCGGGGAGCAAGGCACAGATACGCAGTATTTT
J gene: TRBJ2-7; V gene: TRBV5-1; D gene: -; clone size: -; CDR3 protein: CASSLGHYEQYF; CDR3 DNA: TGCGCCAGCAGCTTGGGGCACTACGAGCAGTACTTC
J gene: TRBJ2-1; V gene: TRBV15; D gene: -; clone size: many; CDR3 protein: CATSRVVRAREQFF; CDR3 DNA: TGTGCCACCAGCAGAGTAGTCAGGGCAAGGGAGCAGTTCTTC
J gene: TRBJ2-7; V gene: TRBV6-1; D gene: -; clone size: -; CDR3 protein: CASSPGQLSYEQYF; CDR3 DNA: TGTGCCAGCAGCCCGGGACAACTCTCCTACGAGCAGTACTTC
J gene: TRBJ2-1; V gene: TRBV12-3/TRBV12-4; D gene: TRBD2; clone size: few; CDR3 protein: CASRIGTSGGNEQFF; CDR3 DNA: TGTGCCAGCAGAATAGGGACTAGCGGGGGCAATGAGCAGTTCTTC
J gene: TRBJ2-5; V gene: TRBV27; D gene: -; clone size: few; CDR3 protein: CASSSLTREIGETQYF; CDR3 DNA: TGTGCCAGCAGTTCACTCACTAGGGAAATTGGAGAGACCCAGTACTTC
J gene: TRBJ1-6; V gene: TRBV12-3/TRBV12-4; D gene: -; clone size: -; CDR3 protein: CASSLRGQGSPLHF; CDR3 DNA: TGTGCCAGCAGTTTACGGGGCCAAGGTTCACCCCTCCACTTT
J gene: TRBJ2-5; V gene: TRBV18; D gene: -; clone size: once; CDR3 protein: CASSLKGRETQYF; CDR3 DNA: TGTGCCAGCTCACTCAAAGGAAGAGAGACCCAGTACTTC
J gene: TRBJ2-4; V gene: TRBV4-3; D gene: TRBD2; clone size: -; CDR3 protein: CASSPAGGGAWDIQYF; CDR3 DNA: TGCGCCAGCAGCCCAGCGGGAGGGGGCGCCTGGGACATTCAGTACTTC
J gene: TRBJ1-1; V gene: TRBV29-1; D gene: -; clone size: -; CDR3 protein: CSVSTVNTEAFF; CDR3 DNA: TGCAGCGTTAGTACCGTGAACACTGAAGCTTTCTTT
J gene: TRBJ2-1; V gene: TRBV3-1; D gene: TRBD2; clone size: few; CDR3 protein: CASSQVIAGGNEQFF; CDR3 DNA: TGTGCCAGCAGCCAAGTAATAGCGGGGGGAAATGAGCAGTTCTTC